Sequencing of this T cell receptor (beta chain) was carried out in a study of cytomegalovirus exposure and HLA in healthy donors. Study results and caveats: Most sequenced TCRs were rare (though some public TCRs occurred in many donors).

The CDR3 covers 15 residues. Germline CDR1 reads MRHNA; CDR2 reads SNTAGT. J gave up 7 bases and V 3 bases, and 7 bases lay outside the gene matches. In this sample, this clone turned up a few times. Its antigen is still unknown. PCR involved 60 Vbeta and 13 Jbeta primers. Method: immunoSEQ multiplex PCR; TCRdb's copy keeps in-frame clones and lacks some. The repertoire holds more than 80,000 clones, with around 74% as singletons. The TCR sequence derives from a female donor in good health and CMV-seropositive. The sequenced sample consisted of PBMCs. The chain joins TRBV6-4 to TRBJ1-2, with 11 bases fitting TRBD1. The CDR3 DNA reads as TGTGCCAGCAGTGAAGGACAGGGGGCGACGGGTGGCTACACCTTC. It is translated as CASSEGQGATGGYTF.